This record covers a single T cell receptor beta chain. The antigen is unknown. Data came from immunoSEQ multiplex PCR; TCRdb stores just in-frame clones and leaves some out. Of tens of thousands of clones in the sample, 70% to 85% are singletons; the top ten hold around 0.5%. The data stem from a study of T cell clones after liver transplantation. Study summary: Pre-transplant mixed lymphocyte reactions yielded third-party-reactive TCRbeta sequences as comparators for graft-donor-reactive sequences. Patients counted as tolerant after at least one year off all immunosuppression, enzymes not exceeding twice normal.

Study-wide points: In a couple of subjects, few donor cells limited the measurable donor-reactive repertoire.

The CDR3 spans 15 residues. Losses at the gene ends were 4 bases for V and 2 bases for J; bases not matched to a gene: 2. Germline V lookup: CDR1 SGHAT, CDR2 FQNNGV. The rearrangement uses TRBV11-2 and TRBJ2-1; 10 bases are shared with TRBD2. The sample here was CD4+ T cells from blood, taken 46 months after liver transplant. This clonotype was obtained from a human patient who received a liver transplant. A share of the T cells may be of graft donor origin. The CDR3 DNA sequence: TGTGCCAGCAGCTACACTAGCGGGACCTACAATGAGCAGTTCTTC. It specifies CASSYTSGTYNEQFF.